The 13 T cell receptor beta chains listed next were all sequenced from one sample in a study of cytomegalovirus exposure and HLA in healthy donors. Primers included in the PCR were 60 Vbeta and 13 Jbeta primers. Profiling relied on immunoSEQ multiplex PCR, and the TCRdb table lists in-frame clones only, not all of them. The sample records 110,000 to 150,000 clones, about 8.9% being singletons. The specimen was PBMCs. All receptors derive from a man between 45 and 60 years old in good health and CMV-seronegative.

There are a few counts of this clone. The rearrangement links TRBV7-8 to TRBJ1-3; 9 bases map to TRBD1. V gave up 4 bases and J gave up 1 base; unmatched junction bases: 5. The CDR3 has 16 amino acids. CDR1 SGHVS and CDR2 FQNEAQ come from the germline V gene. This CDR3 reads CASSSGQGWSGNTIYF. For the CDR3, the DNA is TGTGCCAGCAGCTCCGGACAGGGGTGGTCTGGAAACACCATATATTTT.

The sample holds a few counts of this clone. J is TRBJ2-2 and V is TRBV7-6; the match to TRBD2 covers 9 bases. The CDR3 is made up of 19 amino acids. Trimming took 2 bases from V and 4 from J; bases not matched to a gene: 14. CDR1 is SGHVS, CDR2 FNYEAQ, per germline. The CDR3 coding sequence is TGTGCCAGCAGCTTAAACCGGGGCGGGGGGGTATTCCCCACCGGGGAGCTGTTTTTT. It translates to CASSLNRGGGVFPTGELFF.

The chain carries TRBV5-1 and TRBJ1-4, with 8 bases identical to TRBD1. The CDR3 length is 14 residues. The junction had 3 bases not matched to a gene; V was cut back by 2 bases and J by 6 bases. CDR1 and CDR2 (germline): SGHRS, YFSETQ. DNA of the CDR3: TGCGCCAGCAGCTTTCAGGGGGCGGATGAAAAACTGTTTTTT. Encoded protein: CASSFQGADEKLFF.

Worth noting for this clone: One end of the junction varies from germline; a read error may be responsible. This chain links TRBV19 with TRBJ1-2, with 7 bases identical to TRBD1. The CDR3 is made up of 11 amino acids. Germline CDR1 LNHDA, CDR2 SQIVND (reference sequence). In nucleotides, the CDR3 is TGTGCCAGTGGGACAGACTATAGCTACACCTTC. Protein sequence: CASGTDYSYTF. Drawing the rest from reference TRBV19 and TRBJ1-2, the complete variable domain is DGGITQSPKYLFRKEGQNVTLSCEQNLNHDAMYWYRQDPGQGLRLIYYSQIVNDFQKGDIAEGYSVSREKKESFPLTVTSAQKNPTAFYLCASGTDYSYTFGSGTRLTVV.

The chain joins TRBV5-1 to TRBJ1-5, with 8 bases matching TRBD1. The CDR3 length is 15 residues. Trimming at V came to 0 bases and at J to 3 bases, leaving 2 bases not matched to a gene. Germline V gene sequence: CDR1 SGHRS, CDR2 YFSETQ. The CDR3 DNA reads TGCGCCAGCAGCTTGGCGGGACAGGCCAATCAGCCCCAGCATTTT. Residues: CASSLAGQANQPQHF.

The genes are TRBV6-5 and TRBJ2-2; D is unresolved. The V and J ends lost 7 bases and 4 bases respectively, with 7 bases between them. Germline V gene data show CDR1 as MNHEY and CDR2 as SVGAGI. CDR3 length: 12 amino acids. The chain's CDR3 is CASIDFTGELFF. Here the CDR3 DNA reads TGTGCCAGCATCGACTTCACCGGGGAGCTGTTTTTT.

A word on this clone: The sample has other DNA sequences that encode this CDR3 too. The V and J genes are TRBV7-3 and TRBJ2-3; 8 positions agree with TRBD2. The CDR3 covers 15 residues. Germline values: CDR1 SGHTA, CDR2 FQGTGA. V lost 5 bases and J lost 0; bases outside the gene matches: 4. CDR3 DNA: TGTGCCAGCAGCCTCCGGGGGGGTAGCACAGATACGCAGTATTTT. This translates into CASSLRGGSTDTQYF.

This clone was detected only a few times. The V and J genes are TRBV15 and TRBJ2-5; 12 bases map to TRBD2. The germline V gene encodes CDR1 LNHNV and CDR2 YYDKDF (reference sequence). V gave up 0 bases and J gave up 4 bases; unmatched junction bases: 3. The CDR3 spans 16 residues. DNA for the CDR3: TGTGCCACCAGCAGAGATCGGACTAGCGGGGCAGAGACCCAGTACTTC. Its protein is CATSRDRTSGAETQYF.

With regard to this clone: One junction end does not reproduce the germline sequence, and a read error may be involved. CDR3 nucleotide sequence: TGTGCCAGCAGTTCAACGACAGGGGTCGGAGGACAGCCCCAGAATTTT. This sequence encodes CASSSTTGVGGQPQNF. This sequence joins TRBV2 and TRBJ1-5, with 8 bases lining up with TRBD1. The V gene's germline CDR1 is SNHLY and CDR2 FYNNEI. This CDR3 spans 16 amino acids.

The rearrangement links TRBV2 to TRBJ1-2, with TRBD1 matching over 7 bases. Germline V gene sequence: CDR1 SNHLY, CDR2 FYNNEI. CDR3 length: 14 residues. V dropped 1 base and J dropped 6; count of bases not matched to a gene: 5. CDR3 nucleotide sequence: TGTGCCAGCAGTGAAGAGTTCAGGGGGAATGGCTACACCTTC. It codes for CASSEEFRGNGYTF.

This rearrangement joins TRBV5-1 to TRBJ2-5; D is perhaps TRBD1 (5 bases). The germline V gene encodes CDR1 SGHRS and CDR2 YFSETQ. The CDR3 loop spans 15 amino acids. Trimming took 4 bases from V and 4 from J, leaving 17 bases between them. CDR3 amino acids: CASSVANGRGETQYF. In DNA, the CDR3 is TGCGCCAGCAGCGTCGCTAACGGAAGGGGAGAGACCCAGTACTTC.

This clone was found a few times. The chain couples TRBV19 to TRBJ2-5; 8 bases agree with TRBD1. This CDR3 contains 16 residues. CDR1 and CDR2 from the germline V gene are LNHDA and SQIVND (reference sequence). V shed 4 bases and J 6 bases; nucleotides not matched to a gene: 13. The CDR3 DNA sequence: TGTGCCAGTAGTACAACCCCGGGACAGGATCGGAAGACCCAGTACTTC. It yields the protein CASSTTPGQDRKTQYF.

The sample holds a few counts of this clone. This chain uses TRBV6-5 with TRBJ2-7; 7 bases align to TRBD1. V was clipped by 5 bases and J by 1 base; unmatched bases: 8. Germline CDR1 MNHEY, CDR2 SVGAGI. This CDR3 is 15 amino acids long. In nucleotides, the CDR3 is TGTGCCAGCAGTCCCTTATCGGGACAGTCCTACGAGCAGTACTTC. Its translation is CASSPLSGQSYEQYF.